This T cell receptor beta chain originates from a study of cytomegalovirus exposure and HLA in healthy donors. Study-wide results and caveats: The authors later found TCR association rates varying by HLA locus, with DRB1 most and HLA-C fewest.

13 Jbeta primers and 60 Vbeta primers were used for the PCR. The data were produced by immunoSEQ multiplex PCR, yet TCRdb's version contains in-frame clones alone and is incomplete. The data contain 150,000 to 200,000 clones, 65% to 90% of them singletons. Worth noting for this clone: Its matching antigen is unknown.

In germline, CDR1 is SEHNR, CDR2 FQNEAQ (reference sequence). This CDR3 region has 15 residues. With 5 bases removed from V and 3 bases from J, the gap between germline ends came to 16 bases. Material: PBMCs. The chain couples TRBV7-9 to TRBJ2-5; possibly TRBD2 for D (6 bases). The clonotype originates from a man aged 45-65 years in good health and CMV-seropositive. This CDR3 reads CASSARGGGEETQYF. The CDR3 DNA follows: TGTGCCAGCAGCGCGAGGGGTGGCGGGGAAGAGACCCAGTACTTC. The full variable domain, rest sourced from reference TRBV7-9 and TRBJ2-5, is DTGVSQNPRHKITKRGQNVTFRCDPISEHNRLYWYRQTLGQGPEFLTYFQNEAQLEKSRLLSDRFSAERPKGSFSTLEIQRTEQGDSAMYLCASSARGGGEETQYFGPGTRLLVL.